This entry is about one T cell receptor beta chain. Its cognate antigen is unknown. Some clones are missing from TCRdb's copy, which holds only in-frame ones; the method was immunoSEQ multiplex PCR. The sample shows 160,000 or so clones, roughly 77% of them seen only once. The sample is drawn from a study of cytotoxic CD8 clonotypes in ibrutinib-treated CLL. Study-wide results and limits: Clonality was higher at ibrutinib response and returned toward baseline at progression.

The source was PBMCs, collected after 12 months of ibrutinib treatment. The TCR was taken from a human donor with chronic lymphocytic leukemia.

Here the CDR3 reads CASSWDRNTGELFF. CDR3 DNA sequence: TGTGCCAGCAGCTGGGACCGCAACACCGGGGAGCTGTTTTTT. This sequence joins TRBV7-2 and TRBJ2-2; possibly TRBD1 or TRBD2 for D (5 bases each). V was pared by 4 bases and J by 2 bases, with 8 bases between. This CDR3 has 14 amino acids. Germline CDR1 is SGHTA and CDR2 is FQGNSA.